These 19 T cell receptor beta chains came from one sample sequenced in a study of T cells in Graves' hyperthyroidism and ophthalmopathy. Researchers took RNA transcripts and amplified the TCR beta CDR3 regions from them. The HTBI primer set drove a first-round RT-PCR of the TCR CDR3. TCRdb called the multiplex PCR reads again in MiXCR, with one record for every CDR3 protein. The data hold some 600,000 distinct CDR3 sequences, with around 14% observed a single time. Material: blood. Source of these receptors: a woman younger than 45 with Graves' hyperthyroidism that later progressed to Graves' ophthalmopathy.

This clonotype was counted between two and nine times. CDR3 sequence: CASSPDGQNSYNEQFF. The CDR3 coding sequence is TGTGCCAGCAGTCCCGACGGACAGAACTCCTACAATGAGCAGTTCTTC. The chain couples TRBV6-2 or TRBV6-3 to TRBJ2-1; a possible D gene is TRBD1 (6 bases). This CDR3 spans 16 amino acids. CDR1 and CDR2 from the germline V gene are MNHEY and SVGEGT. The V end was cut by 5 bases, the J end by 0 bases, with 14 bases between.

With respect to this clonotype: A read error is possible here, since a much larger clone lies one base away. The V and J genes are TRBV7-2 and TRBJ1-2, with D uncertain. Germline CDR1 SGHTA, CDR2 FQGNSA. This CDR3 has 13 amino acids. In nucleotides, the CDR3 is TGTGCCAGCAGCCCCCGGGTAAACTATTGCTACACCTTC. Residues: CASSPRVNYCYTF.

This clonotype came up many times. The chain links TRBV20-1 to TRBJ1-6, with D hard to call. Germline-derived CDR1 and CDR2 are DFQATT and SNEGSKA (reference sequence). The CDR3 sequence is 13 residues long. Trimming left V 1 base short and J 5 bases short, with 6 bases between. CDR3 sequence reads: CSARGPNNSPLHF. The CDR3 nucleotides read TGCAGTGCTAGAGGACCGAATAATTCACCCCTCCACTTT.

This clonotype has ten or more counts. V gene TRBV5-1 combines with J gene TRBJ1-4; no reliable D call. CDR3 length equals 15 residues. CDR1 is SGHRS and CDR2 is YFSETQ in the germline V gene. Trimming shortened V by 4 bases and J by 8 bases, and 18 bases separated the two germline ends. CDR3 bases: TGCGCCAGCAGCGAGACGGCCGACTTGGGCGAAAAACTGTTTTTT. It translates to CASSETADLGEKLFF.

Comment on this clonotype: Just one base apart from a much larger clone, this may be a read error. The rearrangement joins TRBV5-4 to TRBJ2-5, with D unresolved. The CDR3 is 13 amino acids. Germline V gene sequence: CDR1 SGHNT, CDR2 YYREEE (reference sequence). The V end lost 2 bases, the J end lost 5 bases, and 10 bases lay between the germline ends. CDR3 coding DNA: TGTGCCAGCAGCTTTTGGGAATCGGAGACCCAGTACTTC. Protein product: CASSFWESETQYF.

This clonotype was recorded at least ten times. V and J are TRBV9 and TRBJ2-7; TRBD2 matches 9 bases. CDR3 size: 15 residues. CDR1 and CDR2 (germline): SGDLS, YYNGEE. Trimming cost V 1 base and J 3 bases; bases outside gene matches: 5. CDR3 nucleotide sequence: TGTGCCAGCAGCGTACGACTAGCGGCATACTACGAGCAGTACTTC. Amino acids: CASSVRLAAYYEQYF. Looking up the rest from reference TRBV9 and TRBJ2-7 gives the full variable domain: DSGVTQTPKHLITATGQRVTLRCSPRSGDLSVYWYQQSLDQGLQFLIQYYNGEERAKGNILERFSAQQFPDLHSELNLSSLELGDSALYFCASSVRLAAYYEQYFGPGTRLTVT.

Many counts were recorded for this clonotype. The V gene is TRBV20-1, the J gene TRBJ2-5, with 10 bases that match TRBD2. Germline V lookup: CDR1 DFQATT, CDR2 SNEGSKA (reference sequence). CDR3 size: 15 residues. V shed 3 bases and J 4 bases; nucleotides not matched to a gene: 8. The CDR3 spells CSASYLAGGRETQYF. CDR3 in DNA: TGCAGTGCTAGTTACTTAGCGGGAGGTCGAGAGACCCAGTACTTC.

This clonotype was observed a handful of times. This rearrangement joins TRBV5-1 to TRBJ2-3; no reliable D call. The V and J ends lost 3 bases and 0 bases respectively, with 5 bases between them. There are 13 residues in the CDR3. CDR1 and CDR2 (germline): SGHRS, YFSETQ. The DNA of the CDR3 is TGCGCCAGCAGCTACGACAGCACAGATACGCAGTATTTT. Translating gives CASSYDSTDTQYF.

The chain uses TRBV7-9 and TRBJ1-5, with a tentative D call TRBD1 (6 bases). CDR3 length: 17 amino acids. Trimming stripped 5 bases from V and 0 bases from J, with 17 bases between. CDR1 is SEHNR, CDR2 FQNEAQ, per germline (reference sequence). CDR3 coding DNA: TGTGCCAGCAGCGACGACAGGTCTTGGCTTAGCAATCAGCCCCAGCATTTT. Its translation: CASSDDRSWLSNQPQHF.

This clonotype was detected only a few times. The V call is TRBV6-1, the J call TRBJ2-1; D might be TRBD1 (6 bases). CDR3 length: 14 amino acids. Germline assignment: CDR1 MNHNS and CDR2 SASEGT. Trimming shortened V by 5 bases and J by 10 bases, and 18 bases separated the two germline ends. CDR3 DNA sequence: TGTGCCAGCAGTCCTCGGGACATCGGACAAGAGCAGTTCTTC. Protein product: CASSPRDIGQEQFF.

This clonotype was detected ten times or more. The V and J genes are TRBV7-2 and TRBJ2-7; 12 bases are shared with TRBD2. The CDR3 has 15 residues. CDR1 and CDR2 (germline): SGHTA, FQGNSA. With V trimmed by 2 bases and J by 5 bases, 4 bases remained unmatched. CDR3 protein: CASSLRLAGVNEQYF. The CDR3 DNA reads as TGTGCCAGCAGCTTAAGACTAGCGGGAGTTAACGAGCAGTACTTC.

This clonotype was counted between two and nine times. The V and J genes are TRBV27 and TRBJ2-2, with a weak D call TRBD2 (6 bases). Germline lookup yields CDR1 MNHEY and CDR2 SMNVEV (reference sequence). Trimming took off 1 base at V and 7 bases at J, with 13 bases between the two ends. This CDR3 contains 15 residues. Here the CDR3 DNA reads TGTGCCAGCAGTTTATTGCGGGGCGCGGACGGGGAGCTGTTTTTT. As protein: CASSLLRGADGELFF.

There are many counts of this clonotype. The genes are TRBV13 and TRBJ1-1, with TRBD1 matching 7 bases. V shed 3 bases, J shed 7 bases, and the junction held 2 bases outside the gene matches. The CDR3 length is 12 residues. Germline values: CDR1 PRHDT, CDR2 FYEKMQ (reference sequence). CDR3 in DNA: TGTGCCAGCAGCTTCCGGGACAGTGAAGCTTTCTTT. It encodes CASSFRDSEAFF.

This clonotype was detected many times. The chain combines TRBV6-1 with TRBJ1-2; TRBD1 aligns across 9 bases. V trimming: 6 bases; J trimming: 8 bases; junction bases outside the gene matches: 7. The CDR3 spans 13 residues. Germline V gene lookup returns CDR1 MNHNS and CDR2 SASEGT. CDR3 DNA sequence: TGTGCCAGCAGGCTCCGGGACAGGGAGGGCTACACCTTC. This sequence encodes CASRLRDREGYTF.

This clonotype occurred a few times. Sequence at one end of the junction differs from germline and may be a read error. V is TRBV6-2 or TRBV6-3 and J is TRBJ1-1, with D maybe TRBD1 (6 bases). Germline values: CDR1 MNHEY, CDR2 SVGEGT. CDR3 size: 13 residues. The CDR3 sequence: CASSGTGGTEALF. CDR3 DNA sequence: TGTGCCAGCAGCGGGACTGGGGGCACTGAAGCTCTCTTT.

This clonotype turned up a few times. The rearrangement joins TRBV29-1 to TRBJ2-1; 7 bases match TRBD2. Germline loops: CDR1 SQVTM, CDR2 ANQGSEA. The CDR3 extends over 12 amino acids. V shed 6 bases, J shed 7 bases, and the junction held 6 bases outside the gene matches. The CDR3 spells CSVTGRGNEQFF. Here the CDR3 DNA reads TGCAGCGTGACGGGGCGGGGGAATGAGCAGTTCTTC.

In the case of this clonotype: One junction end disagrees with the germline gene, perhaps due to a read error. In DNA, the CDR3 is TGTGCCGGCAGTCCTAGACAGGGCCTTAATGAAAAACTGTTTTTT. Translated, it gives CAGSPRQGLNEKLFF. V is TRBV12-3 or TRBV12-4 and J is TRBJ1-4; TRBD1 matches at 7 bases. The CDR3 has 15 residues.

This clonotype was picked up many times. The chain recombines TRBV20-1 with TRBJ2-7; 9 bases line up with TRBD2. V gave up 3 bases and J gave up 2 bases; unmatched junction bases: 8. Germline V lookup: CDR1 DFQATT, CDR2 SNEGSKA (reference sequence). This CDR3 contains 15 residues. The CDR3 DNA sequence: TGCAGTGCTAGTTACGCGGGAGGGTTAGCCTACGAGCAGTACTTC. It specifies CSASYAGGLAYEQYF.

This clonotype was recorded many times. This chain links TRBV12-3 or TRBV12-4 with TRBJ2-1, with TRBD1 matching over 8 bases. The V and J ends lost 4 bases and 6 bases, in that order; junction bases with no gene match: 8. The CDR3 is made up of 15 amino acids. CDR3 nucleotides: TGTGCCAGCAGTTCCTCAGGGGGCCGGGGCAATGAGCAGTTCTTC. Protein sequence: CASSSSGGRGNEQFF.